The next 13 T cell receptor beta chains were all read from a single sample in a study of CD8+CD57+ T cells in acquired aplastic anemia. The sequenced patients had an expansion of CD8+CD57+ cells seen by flow cytometry. The study profiled TCR beta VDJ and CDR3 using genomic DNA as template. TCRdb reanalysed the reads using MiXCR and keeps one entry per CDR3 protein. The sample consists of approximately 190,000 distinct CDR3 sequences, approximately 50% of them appearing once. The material sequenced was sorted CD4+, CD8+, or CD8+CD57+ T cells (not recorded which) from PBMCs. Receptors originate from a human donor with aplastic anemia.

In regard to this clonotype: A much larger clonotype is one base distant, so this may be a read error. The V gene is TRBV5-4, the J gene TRBJ1-1; weak D call: TRBD1 (5 bases). Germline V gene sequence: CDR1 SGHNT, CDR2 YYREEE (reference sequence). The CDR3 totals 15 residues. The CDR3 spells CATSYRQRSDAEAFF. Written as DNA, the CDR3 is TGTGCCACCAGCTACCGACAGAGGTCGGACGCTGAAGCTTTCTTT.

In its sample, this clonotype was seen many times. CDR3 amino acids: CATSVVAGGRGDSDTQYF. The CDR3 DNA reads as TGTGCCACCAGTGTGGTAGCGGGAGGCCGAGGGGATTCAGATACGCAGTATTTT. The rearrangement links TRBV24-1 to TRBJ2-3; 10 bases are shared with TRBD2. J lost 4 bases, V lost 5 bases, and 14 bases had no gene match. Germline CDR1 KGHDR, CDR2 SFDVKD. The CDR3 runs to 18 residues.

This clonotype has a count of ten or more. V is TRBV15 and J is TRBJ2-5, with 8 bases fitting TRBD2. The trim removed 0 bases at V and 5 bases at J, leaving 5 bases unmatched. Germline loops: CDR1 LNHNV, CDR2 YYDKDF (reference sequence). This CDR3 has 15 residues. CDR3 DNA sequence: TGTGCCACCAGCAGAGATCGACTAGCGCTCGAGACCCAGTACTTC. Translation gives CATSRDRLALETQYF. The variable domain in full, with the rest retrieved from reference TRBV15 and TRBJ2-5, is DAMVIQNPRYQVTQFGKPVTLSCSQTLNHNVMYWYQQKSSQAPKLLFHYYDKDFNNEADTPDNFQSRRPNTSFCFLDIRSPGLGDTAMYLCATSRDRLALETQYFGPGTRLLVL.

A word on this clonotype: A much larger clone differs from this one at a single base, so this may be a read error. The gene calls are TRBV12-3 or TRBV12-4 and TRBJ2-7; 14 bases fit TRBD2. J lost 9 bases, V lost 4 bases, and 14 bases had no gene match. CDR3 size: 17 residues. This CDR3 reads CASSSGLAGGLWWGQYF. The CDR3 bases are TGTGCCAGCAGTTCCGGACTAGCGGGAGGCCTTTGGTGGGGGCAGTACTTC.

This sequence joins TRBV4-1 and TRBJ2-7; D unresolved. CDR3 length: 15 residues. CDR1 and CDR2 (germline): MGHRA, YSYEKL. V lost 0 bases to trimming and J lost 2 bases, with 11 bases between them. This chain's CDR3 is CASSQDLDGPYEQYF. The CDR3 DNA is TGCGCCAGCAGCCAAGATCTTGACGGACCCTACGAGCAGTACTTC.

The chain couples TRBV15 to TRBJ2-7; D remains unclear. CDR1 LNHNV and CDR2 YYDKDF come from the germline V gene (reference sequence). The CDR3 is 12 amino acids. V gave up 2 bases and J gave up 3 bases, with 5 bases separating them. CDR3 residues: CATSRSNYEQYF. The CDR3, as DNA: TGTGCCACCAGCAGATCTAACTACGAGCAGTACTTC.

Concerning this clonotype itself: A clone one base away is much larger, so this may be a read error. The chain recombines TRBV11-2 with TRBJ2-5; TRBD2 agrees at 10 bases. The germline V gene encodes CDR1 SGHAT and CDR2 FQNNGV. The J segment lost 2 bases and the V segment lost 5 bases, leaving 8 bases of the junction unmatched. This CDR3 is built from 16 residues. CDR3: CASSRASGSKQETQYF. CDR3 nucleotides: TGTGCCAGCAGCCGGGCTAGCGGGAGTAAACAAGAGACCCAGTACTTC.

Concerning this clonotype itself: Germline and junction disagree at one end, which may indicate a read error. This chain links TRBV7-2 with TRBJ1-1; tentative D call: TRBD1 (5 bases). The CDR3 length is 12 residues. Germline CDR1 reads SGHTA; CDR2 reads FQGNSA. The CDR3 DNA reads as TGTGCCAGCAGCTTAATGGCGGGGGAAGGTTTCTTT. It translates to CASSLMAGEGFF.

This clonotype was counted only a few times. This rearrangement joins TRBV29-1 to TRBJ2-2, with a tentative D call TRBD1 (5 bases). The CDR3 totals 12 residues. Trimming cost V 5 bases and J 1 base, with 5 bases left between them. Germline CDR1 SQVTM, CDR2 ANQGSEA. CDR3 in DNA: TGCAGCGTTCAGGGGAACACCGGGGAGCTGTTTTTT. Protein: CSVQGNTGELFF.

The chain combines TRBV28 with TRBJ2-2; maybe TRBD1 (6 bases). This CDR3 is built from 13 residues. Germline V lookup: CDR1 MDHEN, CDR2 SYDVKM. Trimming left V 4 bases short and J 5 bases short, with 8 bases between. The DNA of the CDR3 is TGTGCCAGCAGTTCCAGGGGAACCGGGGAGCTGTTTTTT. It encodes CASSSRGTGELFF.

This clonotype turned up a few times. The gene calls are TRBV2 and TRBJ1-2; no firm D call. Germline CDR1 and CDR2: SNHLY and FYNNEI. The CDR3 spans 15 residues. V was cut by 7 bases and J by 4 bases, with 19 bases left in between. The CDR3 DNA follows: TGTGCCAGCACCCCCCAAAGTTGGCAGGTCTATGGCTACACCTTC. Protein: CASTPQSWQVYGYTF. The variable domain in full, completed from reference TRBV2 and TRBJ1-2, reads EPEVTQTPSHQVTQMGQEVILRCVPISNHLYFYWYRQILGQKVEFLVSFYNNEISEKSEIFDDQFSVERPDGSNFTLKIRSTKLEDSAMYFCASTPQSWQVYGYTFGSGTRLTVV.

This clonotype has a single count. This rearrangement joins TRBV20-1 to TRBJ1-2; TRBD1 matches at 8 bases. The ends lost 6 bases at V and 7 bases at J; junction bases unmatched: 7. Germline loops: CDR1 DFQATT, CDR2 SNEGSKA (reference sequence). The CDR3 has 12 residues. The CDR3 coding sequence is TGCAGTGCATCGGACAGGGTCTCTGGCTACACCTTC. This translates into CSASDRVSGYTF.

This sequence joins TRBV10-2 and TRBJ1-1, with D uncertain. Trimming removed 8 bases from V and 0 bases from J, with 10 bases in between. The CDR3 totals 13 residues. Germline values: CDR1 WSHSY, CDR2 SAAADI. Written as DNA, the CDR3 is TGCGCCAGCTCCGAATACATGAACACTGAAGCTTTCTTT. It codes for CASSEYMNTEAFF.